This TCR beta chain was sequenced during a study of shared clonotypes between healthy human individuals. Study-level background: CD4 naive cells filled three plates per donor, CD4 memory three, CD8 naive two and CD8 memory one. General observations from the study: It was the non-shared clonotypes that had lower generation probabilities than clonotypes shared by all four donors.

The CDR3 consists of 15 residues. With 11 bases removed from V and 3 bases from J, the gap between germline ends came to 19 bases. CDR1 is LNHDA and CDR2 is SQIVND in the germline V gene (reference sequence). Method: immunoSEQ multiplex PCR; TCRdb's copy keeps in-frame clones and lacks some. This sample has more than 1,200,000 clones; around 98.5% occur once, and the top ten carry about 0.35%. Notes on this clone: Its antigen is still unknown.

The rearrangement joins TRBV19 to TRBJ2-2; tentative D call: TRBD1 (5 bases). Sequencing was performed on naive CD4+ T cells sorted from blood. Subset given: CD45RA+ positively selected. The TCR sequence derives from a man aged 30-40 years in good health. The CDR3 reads CAASRTREYTGELFF. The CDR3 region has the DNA TGTGCCGCATCACGGACCAGGGAATACACCGGGGAGCTGTTTTTT.